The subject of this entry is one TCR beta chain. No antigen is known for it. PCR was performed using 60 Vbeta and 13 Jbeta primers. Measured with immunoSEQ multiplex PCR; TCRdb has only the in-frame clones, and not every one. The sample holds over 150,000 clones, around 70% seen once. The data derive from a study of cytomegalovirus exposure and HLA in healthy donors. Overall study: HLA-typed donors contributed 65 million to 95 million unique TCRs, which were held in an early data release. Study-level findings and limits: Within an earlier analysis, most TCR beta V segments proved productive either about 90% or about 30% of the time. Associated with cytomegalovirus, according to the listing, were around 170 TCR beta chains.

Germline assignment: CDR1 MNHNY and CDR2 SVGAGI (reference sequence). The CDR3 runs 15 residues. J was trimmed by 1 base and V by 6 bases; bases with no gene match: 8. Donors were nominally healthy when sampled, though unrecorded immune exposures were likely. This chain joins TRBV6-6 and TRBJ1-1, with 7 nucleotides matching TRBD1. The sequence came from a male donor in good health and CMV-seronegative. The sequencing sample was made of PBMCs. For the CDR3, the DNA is TGTGCCAGCAGCCATTATACAGGGGAGAACACTGAAGCTTTCTTT. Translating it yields CASSHYTGENTEAFF.